This TCR beta chain originates from a study of shared T cell receptors in the human thymus. Germline values: CDR1 MNHEY, CDR2 SMNVEV (reference sequence). The V and J ends lost 0 bases and 6 bases respectively, with 12 bases between them. This CDR3 is 15 amino acids long. The method was immunoSEQ multiplex PCR; TCRdb's version includes in-frame clones alone and lacks a portion of them. The sample has hundreds of thousands of clones, approximately 87% seen once. These records were also assigned to another study, of human thymus T cells. This second study notes: Thymus was obtained from resections taken during corrective heart surgery.

The chain combines TRBV27 with TRBJ1-5; D may be TRBD1 (5 bases). The origin of this receptor is a boy younger than two with a congenital heart defect. The source material was thymocytes. The CDR3 DNA reads as TGTGCCAGCAGTTTATCGTGGGGCTTCGGTCAGCCCCAGCATTTT. It translates to CASSLSWGFGQPQHF.